This TCR beta chain was profiled in a study of cytomegalovirus exposure and HLA in healthy donors. General study results and limits: Reportedly, cytomegalovirus status was diagnosed with high sensitivity and specificity. In a later analysis, donors in an Asian-associated ancestry cluster reportedly had fewer N-insertions in productive TCRs than the cohort mean. Exclusion applied to some V segments, including TRBV6-2 and TRBV6-3, as they were indistinguishable.

For this clone: Its antigen is not known.

CDR1 ENHRY and CDR2 SYGVKD come from the germline V gene. The trim removed 3 bases at V and 0 bases at J, leaving 0 bases unmatched. The CDR3 spans 15 residues. PCR amplification relied on 60 Vbeta primers (plus 13 Jbeta primers). Assay used: immunoSEQ multiplex PCR; TCRdb lists only in-frame clones, some missing. Of 100,000 to 150,000 clones in the sample, approximately 82% were seen once. The sequence was collected from a female donor in good health and CMV-seronegative. This chain connects TRBV10-3 to TRBJ2-3; 10 bases are shared with TRBD2. The specimen was PBMCs. CDR3 protein: CAISELAGSTDTQYF. The CDR3 nucleotides read TGTGCCATCAGTGAACTAGCGGGGAGCACAGATACGCAGTATTTT.